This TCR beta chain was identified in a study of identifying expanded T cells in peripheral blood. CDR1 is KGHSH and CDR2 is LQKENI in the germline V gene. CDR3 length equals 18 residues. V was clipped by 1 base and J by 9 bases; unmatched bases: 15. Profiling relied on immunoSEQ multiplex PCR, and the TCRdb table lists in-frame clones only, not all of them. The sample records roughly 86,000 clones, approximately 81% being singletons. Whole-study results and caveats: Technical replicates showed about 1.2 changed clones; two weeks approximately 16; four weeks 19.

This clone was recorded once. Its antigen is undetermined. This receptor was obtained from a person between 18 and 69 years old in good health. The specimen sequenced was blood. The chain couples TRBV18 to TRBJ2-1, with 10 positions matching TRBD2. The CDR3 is CASSPQASGGLVYSEQFF. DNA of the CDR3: TGTGCCAGCTCACCACAGGCTAGCGGGGGCCTTGTTTATAGTGAGCAGTTCTTC.